This entry features one T cell receptor (beta chain) sequence. Germline CDR1 is SEHNR and CDR2 is FQNEAQ (reference sequence). The V gene lost 5 bases and the J gene lost 6 bases, with 20 bases spanning the gap. This CDR3 is 16 amino acids long. Original methodology: How many nucleated cells were present was estimated from reference gene primer amplification. TCRdb's table, derived via immunoSEQ multiplex PCR, lists solely in-frame clones and lacks some. V, J and clone size were drawn from that table, and D and trimming were deduced from the DNA. Among 87,000 or so clones listed, around nine tenths were seen once. The data stem from a study of blood T cell repertoires in COVID-19. Study overall: Collection of acute and convalescent COVID-19 samples took place in the United States, Italy and Spain. T cells, B-cell-depleted T cells, or PBMCs provided the cDNA or gDNA that served as material.

Sequenced sample: peripheral blood. The TCR sequence derives from a man aged 35 to 55 with acute or convalescent COVID-19. The gene calls are TRBV7-9 and TRBJ1-5, with D possibly matching TRBD1 (6 bases). The CDR3 loop is CASSPGGGPEGQPQHF. Here the CDR3 DNA reads TGTGCCAGCAGCCCCGGGGGGGGCCCGGAGGGTCAGCCCCAGCATTTT. The whole variable domain, filled in from reference TRBV7-9 and TRBJ1-5, reads DTGVSQNPRHKITKRGQNVTFRCDPISEHNRLYWYRQTLGQGPEFLTYFQNEAQLEKSRLLSDRFSAERPKGSFSTLEIQRTEQGDSAMYLCASSPGGGPEGQPQHFGDGTRLSIL.